This TCR beta chain is from a study of T-cell reconstitution after alpha-beta-depleted transplantation in children (dated by TCRdb to 2016 to 2018). In terms of the full investigation: Using TCR repertoire profiling, the study followed T-cell immune reconstitution in a quantitative way in children after TCRalphabeta/CD19-depleted allogeneic hematopoietic cell transplantation.

Per the germline V gene, SGHRS is the CDR1 and YFSETQ is the CDR2. The trim is 0 bases for V and 5 bases for J, with a gap of 14 bases between the germline ends. The CDR3 sequence holds 15 residues, the cysteine and phenylalanine included. Kept here is only the CDR3 DNA, which spans 45 bases and is read in frame from base 1. The treatment or condition label for this specimen denotes: allogeneic hematopoietic cell transplantation with graft depleted of TCRalphabeta T cells and CD19 B cells. The transplant recipients were children given TCRalphabeta/CD19-depleted allogeneic hematopoietic cell grafts. On the study overall, not on this receptor specifically: The high TCRbeta diversity at day 60 in some patients was ascribed to recipient T cells and intrathymic progenitors that had survived conditioning. The frequencies of hyperexpanded clones fell over the following months, and after one year, T-cell counts and TCRbeta diversity were mostly attributed to newly produced T cells. The apparently early recovery of alphabetaT-cell counts about two months after transplant reportedly depended on only several hundred rapidly expanded clones that came from non-depleted graft cells.

The receptor library was made with PCR. These reads were obtained on an Illumina HiSeq 2500. To normalize quantification of the TCRbeta repertoire, the TCR libraries were built with molecular barcoding that relied on unique molecular identifiers. In-frame beta chains were kept once TCRdb had trimmed the public reads at Q25 with fastp and called clones with MiXCR. Rows matching on CDR3 protein sequence are summarized as one entry with the most common DNA and genes. The sample records 750,000 to 950,000 distinct CDR3 sequences, roughly 15% of which are singletons. The ten largest clones take up roughly 5% of the sample. Remarks on this clonotype: Its target antigen remains unknown. Per-base quality was not reported, and no clone a single base away is much larger than it.

The chain uses TRBV5-1 and TRBJ1-2; a tentative D match to TRBD1 spans 5 bases. The sequence was obtained from a male patient younger than 18 who had a stem cell transplant for acute lymphoblastic leukemia, so the T cells may come from the graft donor. Sequencing used PBMCs, mostly from graft donor cells, obtained 360 days after TCRalphabeta/CD19-depleted stem cell transplant. The CDR3 reads as follows: CASSLAGRESYGYTF. The bases read TGCGCCAGCAGCTTGGCGGGCAGGGAATCATATGGCTACACCTTC.